The 9 T cell receptor beta chains presented below share a single source sample, sequenced in a study of technical replicates of blood from several donors listed by TCRdb under 2017. Preparation of the library involved the immunoSEQ multiplex PCR assay. Imported from immuneACCESS, the table was reduced by TCRdb to in-frame sequences with V and J called. These copies leave out some clones; in studies compared against another copy, an unresolved V gene accounts for under half, and the cause of the remainder is not known. Present in this sample are under 90,000 clones, roughly 94% of which were seen just once. The leading ten clones occupy 0.25% to 0.3% of the sample. The sample taken for sequencing was T cells isolated from PBMCs. Receptors originate from a human donor in good health.

This clone has just one count. The genes are TRBV6-6 and TRBJ1-5; the D is unclear. Germline V gene data show CDR1 as MNHNY and CDR2 as SVGAGI (reference sequence). Trimming took off 5 bases at V and 0 bases at J, with 5 bases between the two ends. This CDR3 comprises 13 residues. The DNA for the CDR3 is TGTGCCAGCAGTACAGTTAGCAATCAGCCCCAGCATTTT. This codes for CASSTVSNQPQHF.

The rearrangement joins TRBV28 to TRBJ1-3; D might be TRBD1 (5 bases). Germline CDR1 and CDR2: MDHEN and SYDVKM. The CDR3 sequence is 21 residues long. V lost 4 bases, J lost 4 bases, and 32 bases lay in between. The CDR3 loop reads CASSSPKSEPGLYIPGNTIYF. The CDR3, as DNA: TGTGCCAGCAGTTCCCCCAAATCCGAACCGGGACTCTATATCCCAGGAAACACCATATATTTT.

The chain joins TRBV6-1 to TRBJ2-1, with D maybe TRBD2 (5 bases). Trimming pared 6 bases from V and 5 bases from J, leaving 17 bases between. The CDR3 is 15 residues long. Germline CDR1 is MNHNS and CDR2 is SASEGT. CDR3 in amino acids: CASSVPPRGNNEQFF. In nucleotides, the CDR3 is TGTGCCAGCAGCGTACCTCCTCGGGGTAACAATGAGCAGTTCTTC.

The chain joins TRBV2 to TRBJ2-5; 7 nucleotides match TRBD1. In germline, CDR1 is SNHLY, CDR2 FYNNEI. Trimming took 8 bases from V and 5 from J; bases not matched to a gene: 5. CDR3 size: 12 residues. The CDR3 DNA reads as TGTGCCAGCTCACAGGGGACGGAGACCCAGTACTTC. Its protein is CASSQGTETQYF.

Concerning this clone itself: Other nucleotide sequences in the sample specify the same CDR3. This CDR3 is CASSLTSGSTDTQYF. The CDR3 DNA reads TGTGCCAGCAGTTTAACTAGCGGGAGCACAGATACGCAGTATTTT. The J gene is TRBJ2-3, the V gene TRBV27, with TRBD2 identical over 9 bases. V shed 2 bases and J 0 bases; nucleotides not matched to a gene: 0. Germline V gene data show CDR1 as MNHEY and CDR2 as SMNVEV (reference sequence). The CDR3 sequence is 15 residues long.

The J gene is TRBJ2-7, the V gene TRBV19, with TRBD1 identical over 8 bases. The CDR3 covers 18 residues. Germline V gene lookup returns CDR1 LNHDA and CDR2 SQIVND (reference sequence). V dropped 5 bases and J dropped 0; count of bases not matched to a gene: 15. CDR3 protein: CASSASTGVSPNSYEQYF. CDR3 bases: TGTGCCAGTAGTGCCTCGACAGGGGTGTCGCCGAACTCCTACGAGCAGTACTTC.

The chain is built from TRBV19 and TRBJ2-1, with D maybe TRBD2 (5 bases). This CDR3 contains 17 residues. CDR1 LNHDA and CDR2 SQIVND come from the germline V gene (reference sequence). With 6 bases removed from V and 7 bases from J, the gap between germline ends came to 25 bases. The CDR3 nucleotides are TGTGCCAGTAGCCTCACCACGGGGATTACACAATGGAATGAGCAGTTCTTC. Translation: CASSLTTGITQWNEQFF. Looking up the rest from reference TRBV19 and TRBJ2-1 gives the full variable domain: DGGITQSPKYLFRKEGQNVTLSCEQNLNHDAMYWYRQDPGQGLRLIYYSQIVNDFQKGDIAEGYSVSREKKESFPLTVTSAQKNPTAFYLCASSLTTGITQWNEQFFGPGTRLTVL.

DNA of the CDR3: TGCAGCGTCGGCGGGGTTGAGCAGTTCTTC. Translated: CSVGGVEQFF. V usage is TRBV29-1 and J usage is TRBJ2-1; a weak D match, TRBD2 (6 bases). This CDR3 is built from 10 residues. The germline CDR1 and CDR2 sequences are SQVTM and ANQGSEA. Trimming left V 6 bases short and J 9 bases short, with 9 bases between.

This clone was counted between two and nine times. This chain connects TRBV2 to TRBJ1-2; 10 positions match TRBD1. Trimming cost V 2 bases and J 8 bases; bases outside gene matches: 11. CDR1 SNHLY and CDR2 FYNNEI come from the germline V gene. CDR3 length: 16 amino acids. As DNA, the CDR3 is TGTGCCAGCAGTGAATCTTGGGACAGGGGCTTGGGGGGCTACACCTTC. Translation gives CASSESWDRGLGGYTF.